Each of the 10 T cell receptor beta chains below was sequenced from the same sample in a study of radiotherapy plus CTLA-4 blockade in lung cancer. The protocol was immunoSEQ multiplex PCR, while the TCRdb copy is restricted to in-frame clones and leaves out a portion. The table includes about 38,000 clones, about 70% detected once. The starting material was peripheral blood, obtained from a patient treated with radiotherapy plus ipilimumab. These receptors came from a human donor with non-small cell lung cancer who had stable disease on radiotherapy plus ipilimumab.

The chain is built from TRBV6-1 and TRBJ1-5; tentative D call: TRBD1 (5 bases). The CDR3 sequence is 17 residues long. CDR1 is MNHNS and CDR2 is SASEGT in the germline V gene. V gave up 0 bases and J gave up 2 bases, with 14 bases separating them. CDR3 DNA: TGTGCCAGCAGTGAAGCGCCGGAGGGGAGAGGCAATCAGCCCCAGCATTTT. Translated: CASSEAPEGRGNQPQHF.

The chain couples TRBV9 to TRBJ2-1; D possibly uses TRBD1 or TRBD2 (5 bases each). The CDR3 has 14 residues. Germline CDR1 and CDR2: SGDLS and YYNGEE. Trimming cost V 0 bases and J 6 bases, with 10 bases left between them. CDR3 DNA: TGTGCCAGCAGCGTAGTTGGGGGTACCAATGAGCAGTTCTTC. Protein sequence: CASSVVGGTNEQFF.

This clone has a single count. The chain couples TRBV20-1 to TRBJ1-2, with 7 bases matching TRBD1. Per the germline V gene, CDR1 is DFQATT and CDR2 is SNEGSKA (reference sequence). The CDR3 loop spans 11 amino acids. This CDR3 reads CGETGVGGYTF. CDR3 bases: TGCGGCGAAACAGGGGTTGGCGGCTACACCTTC.

The chain links TRBV5-8 to TRBJ1-5; 7 bases map to TRBD1. The CDR3 runs 15 residues. Looked up from germline, CDR1 is SGHTS and CDR2 is YDEGEE. After removal of 4 bases from V and 4 bases from J, the junction contained 8 bases not matched to a gene. As DNA, the CDR3 is TGTGCCAGCAGCCTCGGACAGGTTCGAAATCAGCCCCAGCATTTT. It specifies CASSLGQVRNQPQHF.

In nucleotides, the CDR3 is TGTGCCAGTAGTATTTTGGGGAGCTATCAGCCCCAGCATTTT. Amino acid sequence: CASSILGSYQPQHF. V gene TRBV19 combines with J gene TRBJ1-5; D not certain. V lost 3 bases to trimming and J lost 5 bases, with 11 bases between them. The CDR3 covers 14 residues. From germline, CDR1 is LNHDA and CDR2 SQIVND (reference sequence).

This clone was counted between two and nine times. This chain links TRBV10-3 with TRBJ1-2, with D uncertain. The V and J ends lost 8 bases and 0 bases respectively, with 16 bases between them. The CDR3 spans 15 residues. Per the germline V gene, CDR1 is ENHRY and CDR2 is SYGVKD. The CDR3 bases are TGTGCCATCCCCAAGAAGGGTCTAGCTAACTATGGCTACACCTTC. Its translation: CAIPKKGLANYGYTF.

The chain combines TRBV9 with TRBJ1-2; no definite D call. This CDR3 is built from 14 residues. Per the germline V gene, CDR1 is SGDLS and CDR2 is YYNGEE. V lost 3 bases and J lost 0, with 9 bases in between. CDR3 coding DNA: TGTGCCAGCAGCGCAGGAAGTACTAACTATGGCTACACCTTC. Protein product: CASSAGSTNYGYTF. Complete variable domain (other parts from reference TRBV9 and TRBJ1-2): DSGVTQTPKHLITATGQRVTLRCSPRSGDLSVYWYQQSLDQGLQFLIQYYNGEERAKGNILERFSAQQFPDLHSELNLSSLELGDSALYFCASSAGSTNYGYTFGSGTRLTVV.

The chain combines TRBV7-2 with TRBJ2-1, with TRBD2 identical over 9 bases. CDR3 length: 15 residues. Germline CDR1 reads SGHTA; CDR2 reads FQGNSA. Losses at the gene ends were 1 base for V and 6 bases for J; bases not matched to a gene: 4. CDR3: CASSLVAGVGNEQFF. For the CDR3, the DNA is TGTGCCAGCAGCTTAGTAGCGGGGGTCGGCAATGAGCAGTTCTTC. The variable domain in full, completed from reference TRBV7-2 and TRBJ2-1, reads GAGVSQSPSNKVTEKGKDVELRCDPISGHTALYWYRQSLGQGLEFLIYFQGNSAPDKSGLPSDRFSAERTGGSVSTLTIQRTQQEDSAVYLCASSLVAGVGNEQFFGPGTRLTVL.

The J gene is TRBJ1-2, the V gene TRBV6-5, with D perhaps matching TRBD1 (5 bases). The V gene's germline CDR1 is MNHEY and CDR2 SVGAGI. The V and J ends lost 0 bases and 4 bases respectively, with 15 bases between them. The CDR3 consists of 16 residues. This CDR3 reads CASSYSSGLTFYGYTF. CDR3 DNA: TGTGCCAGCAGTTACTCCTCGGGACTAACCTTCTATGGCTACACCTTC.

This clone was counted between two and nine times. The chain is built from TRBV11-1 and TRBJ2-3; tentatively, D is TRBD1 (7 bases). V shed 7 bases and J shed 0 bases, with 11 bases lying between them. This CDR3 has 14 residues. The V gene's germline CDR1 is SGHAT and CDR2 FQDESV (reference sequence). The DNA of the CDR3 is TGTGCCAGCAAGGAGGGGGCTAGCACAGATACGCAGTATTTT. It codes for CASKEGASTDTQYF.